The rows below give T cell receptor beta chains drawn from one sample of a study of blood T cell repertoires in COVID-19. Profiling relied on immunoSEQ multiplex PCR, and the TCRdb table lists in-frame clones only, not all of them. The sample lists some 130,000 clones; 88% were seen once. Sequenced: peripheral blood. The receptors here all came from a man aged 50 or older with acute or convalescent COVID-19. The CDR3 runs from the conserved cysteine through the conserved F or W. A D gene is named only where the DNA matches it firmly. Not all rows give a size; the values are once, few, many and, for expanded clones, a class.

V gene	clone size	J gene	D gene	CDR3 DNA	CDR3 protein
TRBV5-4	.	TRBJ1-5	TRBD1	TGTGCCAGCAGCTTGGGGGGGACAGGGGACAATCAGCCCCAGCATTTT	CASSLGGTGDNQPQHF
TRBV7-9	.	TRBJ2-5	TRBD2	TGTGCCAGCACCCCTCCCGGGGGGACCCAAGAGACCCAGTACTTC	CASTPPGGTQETQYF
TRBV4-2	.	TRBJ2-1	TRBD2	TGTGCCAGCAGCCCCGAAAGGATCCAGCGGGGGATCAATGAGCAGTTCTTC	CASSPERIQRGINEQFF
TRBV6-5	.	TRBJ2-1	.	TGTGCCAGCAGTTACTCCGGGTCCTCCTACAATGAGCAGTTCTTC	CASSYSGSSYNEQFF
TRBV7-2	few	TRBJ1-2	.	TGTGCCAGCAGTCCCGAAGGGGGGGCTAAAGGCTACACCTTC	CASSPEGGAKGYTF
TRBV18	.	TRBJ2-6	TRBD1	TGTGCCAGCTCACCACCGCGGGGGACAGGGGGCTCTGGGGCCAACGTCCTGACTTTC	CASSPPRGTGGSGANVLTF
TRBV19	.	TRBJ1-6	.	TGTGCCAGTACGGGGACGACAGGCAGAGATTATAATTCACCCCTCCACTTT	CASTGTTGRDYNSPLHF
TRBV27	once	TRBJ1-2	.	TGTGCCAGCAGAACGGACCACAGGAACTATGGCTACACCTTC	CASRTDHRNYGYTF
TRBV4-1	few	TRBJ1-2	.	TGCGCCAGCAGCCAAGGGCATGACAGTCCTAGAGGCTACACCTTC	CASSQGHDSPRGYTF
TRBV27	.	TRBJ2-7	TRBD2	TGTGCCAGCAGCGCGGGAGGTTTTTACGAGCAGTACTTC	CASSAGGFYEQYF
TRBV7-8	.	TRBJ1-2	TRBD1	TGTGCCAGCAGCGGACTAACCCCGGGACAGGGGGCAGGAGGCTACACCTTC	CASSGLTPGQGAGGYTF
TRBV6-1	.	TRBJ2-7	TRBD2	TGTGCCAGCAGTGCGTACCTTACTAGCGGGGCCCTAGAGCAGTACTTC	CASSAYLTSGALEQYF
TRBV7-9	.	TRBJ2-7	.	TGTGCCAGCAGCCCGAAGGACTACTCCTACGAGCAGTACTTC	CASSPKDYSYEQYF
TRBV11-2	.	TRBJ2-7	.	TGTGCCAGCAGCCCTCGGGTTTTCCCTTACGAGCAGTACTTC	CASSPRVFPYEQYF
TRBV9	.	TRBJ1-1	TRBD1	TGTGCCAGCAGCACAAGACAGGGGCGGCCACTTGAAGCTTTCTTT	CASSTRQGRPLEAFF